This TCR beta chain was observed in a study of T-cell reconstitution after alpha-beta-depleted transplantation in children. Points from the study as a whole: Several hundred expanded graft clones reportedly supplied alpha-beta T cells about two months after transplant. Surviving thymic progenitors and recipient T cells were the source of high TCRbeta diversity at day 60 in some patients. Newly made T cells mostly supplied T-cell counts and diversity one year after transplant.

Unique molecular identifiers were used to barcode this TCRbeta library. TCRdb fed the PCR reads into MiXCR, producing one record per CDR3 protein. Seen here are hundreds of thousands of distinct CDR3 sequences, 10% observed once, and the top ten hold around 7.6%. Trimming removed 7 bases from V and 4 bases from J, with 10 bases in between. The CDR3 has 12 residues. As concerns this clonotype: Its antigen is not identified.

J is TRBJ2-5 and V is TRBV12-3 or TRBV12-4, with no clear D. The origin of this receptor is a boy in the first two years of life with acute myeloid leukemia, due to receive a stem cell transplant. The sample here was PBMCs, taken before TCRalphabeta/CD19-depleted stem cell transplant. The CDR3, as DNA: TGTGCCAGCACGAAGACTGGAGAGACCCAGTACTTC. Amino acid sequence: CASTKTGETQYF.